These T cell receptor beta chains were read from a single sample in a study of CXCR3-negative and CXCR3-positive naive CD8 T cells. TCRdb processed the 5' RACE reads again and assigns one entry to each CDR3 protein, with no DNA. The sample is made up of roughly 50,000 distinct CDR3 sequences, and the top ten hold roughly 0.6% of it. Sequencing was done on a sample of naive CXCR3+ CD8+ T cells from blood. The origin of the receptors is a human donor in good health. Some clones in this sample may be carry-over from other donors' samples. The CDR3 runs from the conserved cysteine through the conserved F or W. Size tells how often a clone was seen (once, few, many) or the class of an expanded clone, and some rows leave it out.

j_gene: TRBJ1-2; abundance: NA; v_gene: TRBV7-3; CDR3aa: CASSPSWGGFTF
j_gene: TRBJ2-1; abundance: NA; v_gene: TRBV7-2; CDR3aa: CASSTPGLAGASSYNEQFF
j_gene: TRBJ2-3; abundance: NA; v_gene: TRBV4-3; CDR3aa: CASSQGPGTSSTDTQYF
j_gene: TRBJ2-7; abundance: NA; v_gene: TRBV5-4; CDR3aa: CASRRPGQGDYEQYF
j_gene: TRBJ2-1; abundance: NA; v_gene: TRBV11-2; CDR3aa: CASSPTSGGAREQFF
j_gene: TRBJ2-5; abundance: NA; v_gene: TRBV7-6; CDR3aa: CASSSPGQGRETRYF
j_gene: TRBJ2-3; abundance: NA; v_gene: TRBV7-7; CDR3aa: CASSLNIGGTDTQYF
j_gene: TRBJ2-7; abundance: NA; v_gene: TRBV24-1; CDR3aa: CATSDTGTSYEQYF
j_gene: TRBJ2-7; abundance: NA; v_gene: TRBV19; CDR3aa: CASSIETGTSYEQYF
j_gene: TRBJ2-1; abundance: NA; v_gene: TRBV28; CDR3aa: CASSSRGNSYNEQFF
j_gene: TRBJ2-7; abundance: NA; v_gene: TRBV6-5; CDR3aa: CASSYRERNTGGQYEQYF
j_gene: TRBJ2-7; abundance: NA; v_gene: TRBV29-1; CDR3aa: CSVVRGPKDEQYF
j_gene: TRBJ2-1; abundance: NA; v_gene: TRBV4-3; CDR3aa: CASSQVQDKYNEQFF
j_gene: TRBJ2-7; abundance: NA; v_gene: TRBV23-1; CDR3aa: CASYPGLTYEQYF
j_gene: TRBJ1-5; abundance: NA; v_gene: TRBV6-5; CDR3aa: CASSYSRRVSQPQHF
j_gene: TRBJ2-7; abundance: NA; v_gene: TRBV28; CDR3aa: CASSYLISGGSYEQYF
j_gene: TRBJ2-7; abundance: NA; v_gene: TRBV5-1; CDR3aa: CASSLSAGAAYEQYF
j_gene: TRBJ2-7; abundance: NA; v_gene: TRBV19; CDR3aa: CATPLGSYEQYF
j_gene: TRBJ2-3; abundance: NA; v_gene: TRBV4-3; CDR3aa: CASSQDSGGITDTQYF
j_gene: TRBJ2-1; abundance: NA; v_gene: TRBV7-9; CDR3aa: CASGDSSPSSYNEQFF
j_gene: TRBJ1-1; abundance: NA; v_gene: TRBV7-3; CDR3aa: CASSPSGGNTEAFF
j_gene: TRBJ2-3; abundance: NA; v_gene: TRBV25-1; CDR3aa: CASSGLGTDTQYF
j_gene: TRBJ2-1; abundance: NA; v_gene: TRBV4-3; CDR3aa: CASSQDRGLPNEQFF
j_gene: TRBJ2-7; abundance: NA; v_gene: TRBV5-1; CDR3aa: CASSYSISYEQYF
j_gene: TRBJ2-1; abundance: NA; v_gene: TRBV10-3; CDR3aa: CAISESGSGGGYEQFF
j_gene: TRBJ2-7; abundance: NA; v_gene: TRBV27; CDR3aa: CASSFQQGEQYF
j_gene: TRBJ1-2; abundance: NA; v_gene: TRBV10-2; CDR3aa: CASRAPAQGIGGYTF
j_gene: TRBJ2-7; abundance: NA; v_gene: TRBV9; CDR3aa: CASSVGQGGTYEQYF
j_gene: TRBJ2-7; abundance: NA; v_gene: TRBV5-6; CDR3aa: CASSLFSEQYF
j_gene: TRBJ2-2; abundance: NA; v_gene: TRBV27; CDR3aa: CASSNTGELFF
j_gene: TRBJ1-1; abundance: NA; v_gene: TRBV5-6; CDR3aa: CASSLEAGLGTEAFF
j_gene: TRBJ2-1; abundance: NA; v_gene: TRBV7-2; CDR3aa: CASSSHGGPGNEQFF
j_gene: TRBJ2-1; abundance: NA; v_gene: TRBV7-3; CDR3aa: CASSLGVGGDEQFF
j_gene: TRBJ2-7; abundance: NA; v_gene: TRBV11-3; CDR3aa: CASSFGGQLITYEQYF
j_gene: TRBJ1-1; abundance: NA; v_gene: TRBV6-5; CDR3aa: CAISESMALPGAFF
j_gene: TRBJ2-3; abundance: NA; v_gene: TRBV7-9; CDR3aa: CASSKLQGIRDTQYF
j_gene: TRBJ1-1; abundance: NA; v_gene: TRBV9; CDR3aa: CASSTWVENTEAFF
j_gene: TRBJ2-7; abundance: NA; v_gene: TRBV7-9; CDR3aa: CASAPGTREQYF
j_gene: TRBJ2-7; abundance: NA; v_gene: TRBV28; CDR3aa: CASSPRWGSSYEQYF
j_gene: TRBJ2-5; abundance: NA; v_gene: TRBV9; CDR3aa: CASSVNDWETQYF
j_gene: TRBJ1-2; abundance: NA; v_gene: TRBV4-3; CDR3aa: CASSQEGDSSFYGYTF
j_gene: TRBJ2-7; abundance: NA; v_gene: TRBV3-1; CDR3aa: CASSLFRDYLYEQYF
j_gene: TRBJ2-5; abundance: NA; v_gene: TRBV19; CDR3aa: CASSSNGETQYF
j_gene: TRBJ2-1; abundance: medium-sized; v_gene: TRBV11-3; CDR3aa: CASSPRSTGLNEQFF
j_gene: TRBJ2-3; abundance: NA; v_gene: TRBV20-1; CDR3aa: CSAETSGRMDTQYF
j_gene: TRBJ1-1; abundance: NA; v_gene: TRBV29-1; CDR3aa: CSVEANRLNTEAFF
j_gene: TRBJ1-5; abundance: NA; v_gene: TRBV5-1; CDR3aa: CASSLMSGGNQPQHF
j_gene: TRBJ1-1; abundance: NA; v_gene: TRBV7-6; CDR3aa: CASSLGPLNTEAFF
j_gene: TRBJ2-3; abundance: NA; v_gene: TRBV29-1; CDR3aa: CSVEELAGANQYTQYF
j_gene: TRBJ1-1; abundance: NA; v_gene: TRBV16; CDR3aa: CASSRGTEAFF
j_gene: TRBJ1-1; abundance: NA; v_gene: TRBV4-3; CDR3aa: CASSQRISGSTEAFF
j_gene: TRBJ2-7; abundance: NA; v_gene: TRBV10-3; CDR3aa: CAISEEGPPSYEQYF